These T cell receptor beta chains were read from a single sample in a study of blood T cell repertoires in COVID-19. Measured with immunoSEQ multiplex PCR; TCRdb has only the in-frame clones, and not every one. Of some 80,000 clones in the sample, 78% are singletons; the top ten hold around 15%. The specimen sequenced was peripheral blood. The receptors originated from a human donor in a cohort sampled during active COVID-19. The CDR3 runs from the conserved cysteine through the conserved F or W. A D gene is named only where the DNA matches it firmly. Size tells how often a clone was seen (once, few, many) or the class of an expanded clone, and some rows leave it out.

v_call	j_call	clone_size	d_call	cdr3_nt	cdr3_aa
TRBV3-1/TRBV3-2	TRBJ2-5	once	TRBD1	TGTGCCAGCAGACGACAGGGGGCCGTTGAGACCCAGTACTTC	CASRRQGAVETQYF
TRBV25-1	TRBJ2-7	.	TRBD2	TGTGCCAGCAGTGACTCGGACGGGAGGGGGATATACGAGCAGTACTTC	CASSDSDGRGIYEQYF
TRBV19	TRBJ2-1	.	.	TGTGCCAGTAGTATAAGCCCGAGGCCACCCTACAATGAGCAGTTCTTC	CASSISPRPPYNEQFF
TRBV5-1	TRBJ1-3	.	.	TGCGCCAGCAGCTTACAGGGAGGAAACACCATATATTTT	CASSLQGGNTIYF
TRBV28	TRBJ1-2	.	TRBD1	TGTGCCAGCAGTCCCGGACAGGGGGTCTATGGCTACACCTTC	CASSPGQGVYGYTF
TRBV11-3	TRBJ2-2	.	.	TGTGCCAGCAGCTTTGTCTTGACCGGGGAGCTGTTTTTT	CASSFVLTGELFF
TRBV5-1	TRBJ2-1	few	.	TGCGCCAGCAGCGTTCTTTGGACAGAGGCGAATGAGCAGTTCTTC	CASSVLWTEANEQFF
TRBV7-2	TRBJ1-4	few	.	TGTGCCAGCAGCCTACAGACAGGCGACCATGAAAAACTGTTTTTT	CASSLQTGDHEKLFF
TRBV25-1	TRBJ2-5	once	TRBD2	TGTGCCAGCAGTGATAGGAGCGGGGGAGGGGAGACCCAGTACTTC	CASSDRSGGGETQYF
TRBV5-6	TRBJ2-5	.	.	TGTGCCAGCAGCTTGTGGGATACGGGGGAGACCCAGTACTTC	CASSLWDTGETQYF
TRBV30	TRBJ2-1	.	TRBD2	TGTGCCTGGAGTGTACGGGCTAGCGGGCCCCGGTCGCGTAAGCAGTTCTTC	CAWSVRASGPRSRKQFF
TRBV7-2	TRBJ2-3	few	.	TGTGCCAGCAGCTCGTTTCCGGGGAGGACTAGCACAGATACGCAGTATTTT	CASSSFPGRTSTDTQYF
TRBV9	TRBJ2-4	.	.	TGTGCCAGCAGCCGCGGACAGGCCAAAAACATTCAGTACTTC	CASSRGQAKNIQYF
TRBV6-5	TRBJ1-5	.	.	TGTGCCAGCAGCCTCGGACAGCACCAGCCCCAGCATTTT	CASSLGQHQPQHF
TRBV5-5	TRBJ1-6	.	.	TGTGCCAGCAGCTTCCGCGATTCACCCCTCCACTTT	CASSFRDSPLHF
TRBV11-2	TRBJ2-5	.	TRBD2	TGTGCCAGCAGCACCTCTAGCGGGGTGGGCGAGACCCAGTACTTC	CASSTSSGVGETQYF
TRBV4-1	TRBJ1-5	.	.	TGCGCCAGCAGCCAGCACTTGGGCCAGCCCCAGCATTTT	CASSQHLGQPQHF
TRBV9	TRBJ2-3	.	TRBD2	TGTGCCAGCAGCGCGGGGGGGACTAGCGGATTCACAGATACGCAGTATTTT	CASSAGGTSGFTDTQYF
TRBV12-3/TRBV12-4	TRBJ1-1	.	.	TGTGCCAGCCTAGCCGGGACAAACACTGAAGCTTTCTTT	CASLAGTNTEAFF
TRBV2	TRBJ2-1	few	.	TGTGCCAGCAGTGATCTGCAGGGTAATGAGCAGTTCTTC	CASSDLQGNEQFF
TRBV6-5	TRBJ2-3	.	.	TGTGCCAGCAGTATGCGTGGGAGTACAGATACGCAGTATTTT	CASSMRGSTDTQYF
TRBV6-6	TRBJ1-4	.	TRBD1	TGTGCCAGCAGCATACAGGGGGGTGGAGAAAAACTGTTTTTT	CASSIQGGGEKLFF
TRBV6-5	TRBJ1-2	.	.	TGTGCCAGCAGCTACAACAGGGAAGGCTACACCTTC	CASSYNREGYTF
TRBV29-1	TRBJ2-3	once	TRBD1	TGCAGCGTTACACAGGGGGCAGGGACAGATACGCAGTATTTT	CSVTQGAGTDTQYF
TRBV25-1	TRBJ2-1	.	.	TGTGCCAGCAGTGGATGGACAGTAAGCTCCTACAATGAGCAGTTCTTC	CASSGWTVSSYNEQFF
TRBV6-1	TRBJ1-5	.	.	TGTGCCAGCAGTGAGAGGGATGATCAGCCCCAGCATTTT	CASSERDDQPQHF
TRBV6-6	TRBJ1-1	.	.	TGTGCCAGCTTGTCAGGATGGAACACTGAAGCTTTCTTT	CASLSGWNTEAFF
TRBV6-2/TRBV6-3	TRBJ2-1	few	.	TGTGCCAGCAGTTACTACGGCGGGGCATACAATGAGCAGTTCTTC	CASSYYGGAYNEQFF
TRBV5-4	TRBJ2-2	.	.	TGTGCCAGCAGCCCGGGAACCGGGGAGCTGTTTTTT	CASSPGTGELFF
TRBV6-6	TRBJ1-1	.	.	TGTGCCAGCAGTCCTTCAGGGCCGAACACTGAAGCTTTCTTT	CASSPSGPNTEAFF
TRBV14	TRBJ1-4	.	TRBD1	TGTGCCAGCAGCCACCCTGGGACGGGACAGGGGAGGGAAAAACTGTTTTTT	CASSHPGTGQGREKLFF
TRBV6-1	TRBJ2-3	.	.	TGTGCATCCAGGGGGAGGCCAGATACGCAGTATTTT	CASRGRPDTQYF
TRBV7-9	TRBJ1-2	.	.	TGTGCCAGCAGCGTGGACAGCCATGGCTACACCTTC	CASSVDSHGYTF
TRBV6-1	TRBJ1-2	.	.	TGTGCCAGCAGTGAAAGGTTCTCCTCGGGCTATGGCTACACCTTC	CASSERFSSGYGYTF
TRBV4-1	TRBJ1-2	.	.	TGCGCCAGCAGCCAAGTAACAGTTAACTATGGCTACACCTTC	CASSQVTVNYGYTF
TRBV3-1/TRBV3-2	TRBJ2-1	.	TRBD1	TGTGCCAGCAGCCAATATTTAGGACAGGGGACTTACAATGAGCAGTTCTTC	CASSQYLGQGTYNEQFF
TRBV6-2/TRBV6-3	TRBJ1-1	few	.	TGTGCCAGCAGTCACGGTTCCGCTGAAGCTTTCTTT	CASSHGSAEAFF
TRBV5-8	TRBJ2-5	.	.	TGTGCCAGCAGCTTTCGGCAACAGCCCGGAGAGACCCAGTACTTC	CASSFRQQPGETQYF
TRBV28	TRBJ2-2	few	TRBD2	TGTGCCAGCAGTGGCGGGGGGATGAACACCGGGGAGCTGTTTTTT	CASSGGGMNTGELFF
TRBV5-1	TRBJ1-6	.	TRBD1	TGCGCCAGCAGCCGCGGGACAGGGGTCAATTCACCCCTCCACTTT	CASSRGTGVNSPLHF
TRBV9	TRBJ2-1	.	TRBD2	TGTGCCAGCAGCTCTGGCGGGGGGGCTTACAATGAGCAGTTCTTC	CASSSGGGAYNEQFF
TRBV5-6	TRBJ1-6	.	.	TGTGCCAGCAGCTTGCGGCTTGGCGGACTTGGGAATTCACCCCTCCACTTT	CASSLRLGGLGNSPLHF
TRBV12-5	TRBJ2-3	.	.	TGTGCTAGTGGTTTGCAAGATACGCAGTATTTT	CASGLQDTQYF
TRBV7-2	TRBJ2-3	few	TRBD2	TGTGCCAGCAGCGTCGGACTAGTCCCTAGCACAGATACGCAGTATTTT	CASSVGLVPSTDTQYF
TRBV2	TRBJ1-6	few	.	TGTGCCAGCAGTGAGCTGTCCGGGGGGGACCTTGGTTCACCCCTCCACTTT	CASSELSGGDLGSPLHF
TRBV27	TRBJ2-1	.	.	TGTGCCACTAGAGAGGCTAGCTCCTACAATGAGCAGTTCTTC	CATREASSYNEQFF
TRBV14	TRBJ2-1	.	.	TGTGCCAGCAGCCAAGAGGGGGGACCGATATACAATGAGCAGTTCTTC	CASSQEGGPIYNEQFF
TRBV6-5	TRBJ1-5	.	.	TGTGCCAGCAGTTACGCAGGTCAGCCCCAGCATTTT	CASSYAGQPQHF